This T cell receptor beta chain was documented in a study of breast tumors, draining lymph nodes, adjacent tissues listed by TCRdb under 2016. Broadly, across the study: The study compared TCR beta repertoires across tumor, adjacent nontumor tissue and axillary lymph nodes from breast cancer patients. In human breast cancer, the study set out to assess how tumor, surrounding tissue and draining lymph node repertoires relate to one another and whether T cells might be exchanged between them. General findings and caveats noted by the study authors: Tumor T-cell repertoires showed less diversity than lymph node repertoires and more diversity than nontumor tissue repertoires, and tumor T-cell repertoires showed preferential V and J gene usage. The study presented the conclusion that tumor T cells originate in lymph nodes as consistent with a hypothesis, not as something directly demonstrated. The data were considered consistent with most tumor T cells being derived from the lymph node and subsequently expanding within tumor tissue. Tumor and nontumor tissue repertoires were significantly more similar in luminal-like than in basal-like breast cancer.

This clonotype was recorded many times. It lacks a known antigen. The sample holds no much larger clone one base away, and base qualities are not on file. Sequencing was carried out with an Illumina HiSeq 2000. Multiplex PCR amplification was used to build the TCR beta chain libraries. High-throughput sequencing was used to analyze the amplified TCR beta chain products. Starting from the raw public reads, TCRdb applied fastp trimming at Q25, assembled clones with MiXCR and retained in-frame beta chains. Entries are consolidated by CDR3 protein sequence, retaining the most common genes and DNA. Present in this sample are roughly 70,000 distinct CDR3 sequences, around 43% of which were seen just once. Clones ranked in the top ten supply around 8% of the sample. The sequenced sample consisted of breast tumor tissue. This clonotype was sampled from a female donor with breast cancer. Some clones in this sample may be carry-over from other donors' samples.

The base sequence is TGTGCCAGCAGTCACCGCGCCGGAGAATCACCCCTCCACTTT. This gives the protein CASSHRAGESPLHF. In this chain, TRBV6-5 is recombined with TRBJ1-6, with the D segment identity uncertain. Trimming removed 5 bases from V and 10 bases from J, leaving 15 bases between the germline ends. Based on the germline V gene, the CDR1 and CDR2 sequences are MNHEY and SVGAGI. Including the terminal cysteine and phenylalanine, the CDR3 comprises 14 residues. The sequence is cut down to CDR3 DNA, 42 bases in frame from base 1.